These 18 T cell receptor beta chains were sequenced from one sample in a study of CD8+ T cells in alopecia areata. Reverse transcribed after extraction, RNA yielded cDNA as the sequencing template. Clones were sequenced by immunoSEQ multiplex PCR, and TCRdb holds only the in-frame ones, with some missing. The sample holds 140,000 to 150,000 clones; approximately 51% are singletons and the top ten take roughly 0.9%. Material: CD4+ T cells sorted from blood, obtained at week 0. The receptor source for this set is a human donor with alopecia areata.

The chain combines TRBV7-2 with TRBJ2-7; 12 positions match TRBD2. The germline V gene has CDR1 SGHTA and CDR2 FQGNSA. V gave up 2 bases and J gave up 6 bases; unmatched junction bases: 5. The CDR3 contains 15 residues. CDR3 sequence: CASSLKTSGRREQYF. CDR3 nucleotide sequence: TGTGCCAGCAGCTTAAAGACTAGCGGGAGACGCGAGCAGTACTTC.

As regards this clone: This specimen includes other DNA sequences encoding the same CDR3. The V call is TRBV30, the J call TRBJ2-2, with D uncertain. The CDR3 runs to 12 residues. Trimming pared 2 bases from V and 3 bases from J, leaving 4 bases between. CDR1 is GTSNPN and CDR2 is SVGIG in the germline V gene (reference sequence). CDR3 sequence (DNA): TGTGCCTGGAGTCGGGACACCGGGGAGCTGTTTTTT. This gives the protein CAWSRDTGELFF. The full variable domain, with the rest looked up from reference TRBV30 and TRBJ2-2, is SQTIHQWPATLVQPVGSPLSLECTVEGTSNPNLYWYRQAAGRGLQLLFYSVGIGQISSEVPQNLSASRPQDRQFILSSKKLLLSDSGFYLCAWSRDTGELFFGEGSRLTVL.

This clone has a handful of counts. The J gene is TRBJ1-2, the V gene TRBV11-2, with D unresolved. Germline CDR1 SGHAT, CDR2 FQNNGV. The germline V and J ends were trimmed by 1 base and 5 bases, with 5 bases remaining between them. This CDR3 spans 12 amino acids. The DNA of the CDR3 is TGTGCCAGCAGCTTAGGAGAATATGGCTACACCTTC. Protein: CASSLGEYGYTF.

This clone turned up a few times. CDR3 coding DNA: TGTGCCAGCAGTCCTACTGGACTAGCGGAGCAGTTCTTC. It encodes CASSPTGLAEQFF. This sequence joins TRBV6-1 and TRBJ2-1; TRBD2 matches 9 bases. This CDR3 region has 13 residues. CDR1 is MNHNS, CDR2 SASEGT, per germline. The V gene end was trimmed by 5 bases and the J gene end by 10 bases; junction bases not matched to a gene: 6.

The table lists this clone with a few counts. This CDR3 is CSAQGGRLGGELFF. CDR3 nucleotides: TGCAGCGCACAGGGAGGCCGCCTAGGCGGGGAGCTGTTTTTT. The J gene is TRBJ2-2, the V gene TRBV29-1, with D perhaps matching TRBD1 or TRBD2 (6 bases each). This CDR3 is 14 amino acids long. The V end lost 7 bases, the J end lost 7 bases, and 19 bases lay between the germline ends. Germline CDR1 reads SQVTM; CDR2 reads ANQGSEA.

The V gene is TRBV6-1, the J gene TRBJ2-7; D gene uncertain. CDR1 MNHNS and CDR2 SASEGT come from the germline V gene. CDR3 length equals 12 residues. The V gene lost 3 bases and the J gene lost 3 bases, with 6 bases spanning the gap. CDR3 in amino acids: CASSDEIYEQYF. CDR3 DNA sequence: TGTGCCAGCAGTGACGAGATCTACGAGCAGTACTTC.

In its sample, this clone was seen a few times. This chain uses TRBV29-1 with TRBJ2-7; D gene unclear. This CDR3 has 13 residues. CDR1 is SQVTM and CDR2 is ANQGSEA in the germline V gene. V dropped 4 bases and J dropped 1 base, with 11 bases sitting between them. CDR3 protein: CSVGDSRSYEQYF. The CDR3 DNA reads as TGCAGCGTTGGAGATTCCAGGTCCTACGAGCAGTACTTC.

This clone was recorded a few times. The V call is TRBV6-1, the J call TRBJ2-4, with D perhaps being TRBD1 or TRBD2 (5 bases each). The CDR3 sequence is 14 residues long. The V gene's germline CDR1 is MNHNS and CDR2 SASEGT. V gave up 6 bases and J gave up 8 bases, with 17 bases separating them. The DNA of the CDR3 is TGTGCCAGCAGGCTGGGACCGAAAAGTGACATTCAGTACTTC. As protein: CASRLGPKSDIQYF.

The CDR3 DNA sequence: TGTGCCAGCAGGGGGGGGGCCCCTATTGAAAAACTGTTTTTT. It yields the protein CASRGGAPIEKLFF. V usage is TRBV6-5 and J usage is TRBJ1-4, with D tentatively TRBD1 (6 bases). Germline lookup yields CDR1 MNHEY and CDR2 SVGAGI. The CDR3 runs to 14 residues. With 6 bases removed from V and 7 bases from J, the gap between germline ends came to 15 bases.

This chain links TRBV29-1 with TRBJ2-5, with a possible D match to TRBD2 (6 bases). Between the trimmed V and J ends, which lost 0 bases and 3 bases, there was a span of 8 bases. The CDR3 runs 13 residues. Germline-derived CDR1 and CDR2 are SQVTM and ANQGSEA. The CDR3 reads CSVEDPGEETQYF. The CDR3 bases are TGCAGCGTTGAAGATCCGGGGGAAGAGACCCAGTACTTC.

A few counts support this clone. The CDR3 region is CSLLTEAFF. CDR3 coding DNA: TGCAGCCTCCTCACTGAAGCTTTCTTT. The chain recombines TRBV29-1 with TRBJ1-1, with D hard to call. The CDR3 loop spans 9 amino acids. V lost 8 bases, J lost 4 bases, and 5 bases lay in between. Germline V gene sequence: CDR1 SQVTM, CDR2 ANQGSEA.

The genes are TRBV25-1 and TRBJ1-3, with a possible D match to TRBD1 (5 bases). The V end lost 6 bases, the J end lost 4 bases, and 19 bases lay between the germline ends. The CDR3 has 16 residues. Germline-derived CDR1 and CDR2 are MGHDK and SYGVNS. In DNA, the CDR3 is TGTGCCAGCAGACAGCGGCCCGAACAGGAGGGAAACACCATATATTTT. Residues: CASRQRPEQEGNTIYF.

The chain uses TRBV18 and TRBJ2-2, with 9 positions matching TRBD1. J was trimmed by 5 bases and V by 4 bases; bases with no gene match: 2. Germline V gene sequence: CDR1 KGHSH, CDR2 LQKENI. The CDR3 is made up of 14 amino acids. The CDR3 DNA reads as TGTGCCAGCTCACGGGACAGGGAAACCGGGGAGCTGTTTTTT. Translating it yields CASSRDRETGELFF.

The chain couples TRBV6-5 to TRBJ2-7; tentative D call: TRBD2 (6 bases). Germline assignment: CDR1 MNHEY and CDR2 SVGAGI. The CDR3 is made up of 12 amino acids. V gave up 10 bases and J gave up 2 bases, with 12 bases separating them. This CDR3 is CATTGDTYEQYF. The CDR3 DNA reads as TGTGCCACTACGGGAGATACCTACGAGCAGTACTTC.

This clone has only a few counts. The rearrangement links TRBV30 to TRBJ2-2; no clear D. V gave up 3 bases and J gave up 7 bases, with 12 bases separating them. There are 13 residues in the CDR3. Germline CDR1 is GTSNPN and CDR2 is SVGIG (reference sequence). The CDR3 protein is CAWRRRPGGELFF. Here the CDR3 DNA reads TGTGCCTGGAGGCGCAGGCCGGGCGGGGAGCTGTTTTTT.

The chain is built from TRBV29-1 and TRBJ1-2; TRBD1 is a possible D gene (6 bases). The V gene's germline CDR1 is SQVTM and CDR2 ANQGSEA. The V and J ends lost 6 bases and 1 base respectively, with 12 bases between them. The CDR3 spans 13 residues. The CDR3 bases are TGCAGCGTCTATGGACAGATTAACTATGGCTACACCTTC. It translates to CSVYGQINYGYTF.

Comment on this clone: The identical CDR3 is also encoded by other nucleotide sequences in the sample. The chain recombines TRBV30 with TRBJ2-3; 8 nucleotides line up with TRBD2. The J segment lost 2 bases and the V segment lost 0 bases, leaving 4 bases of the junction unmatched. CDR1 and CDR2 from the germline V gene are GTSNPN and SVGIG (reference sequence). There are 15 residues in the CDR3. The CDR3 here is CAWSVRAGATDTQYF. The CDR3, as DNA: TGTGCCTGGAGTGTCCGAGCGGGAGCCACAGATACGCAGTATTTT.

The rearrangement joins TRBV7-9 to TRBJ2-1; D unclear. Germline V gene data show CDR1 as SEHNR and CDR2 as FQNEAQ (reference sequence). The CDR3 spans 13 residues. The V and J ends lost 2 bases and 11 bases respectively, with 13 bases between them. CDR3 nucleotides: TGTGCCAGCAGCTTAAGCCCCAGCCCAAAGCAGTTCTTC. This translates into CASSLSPSPKQFF.